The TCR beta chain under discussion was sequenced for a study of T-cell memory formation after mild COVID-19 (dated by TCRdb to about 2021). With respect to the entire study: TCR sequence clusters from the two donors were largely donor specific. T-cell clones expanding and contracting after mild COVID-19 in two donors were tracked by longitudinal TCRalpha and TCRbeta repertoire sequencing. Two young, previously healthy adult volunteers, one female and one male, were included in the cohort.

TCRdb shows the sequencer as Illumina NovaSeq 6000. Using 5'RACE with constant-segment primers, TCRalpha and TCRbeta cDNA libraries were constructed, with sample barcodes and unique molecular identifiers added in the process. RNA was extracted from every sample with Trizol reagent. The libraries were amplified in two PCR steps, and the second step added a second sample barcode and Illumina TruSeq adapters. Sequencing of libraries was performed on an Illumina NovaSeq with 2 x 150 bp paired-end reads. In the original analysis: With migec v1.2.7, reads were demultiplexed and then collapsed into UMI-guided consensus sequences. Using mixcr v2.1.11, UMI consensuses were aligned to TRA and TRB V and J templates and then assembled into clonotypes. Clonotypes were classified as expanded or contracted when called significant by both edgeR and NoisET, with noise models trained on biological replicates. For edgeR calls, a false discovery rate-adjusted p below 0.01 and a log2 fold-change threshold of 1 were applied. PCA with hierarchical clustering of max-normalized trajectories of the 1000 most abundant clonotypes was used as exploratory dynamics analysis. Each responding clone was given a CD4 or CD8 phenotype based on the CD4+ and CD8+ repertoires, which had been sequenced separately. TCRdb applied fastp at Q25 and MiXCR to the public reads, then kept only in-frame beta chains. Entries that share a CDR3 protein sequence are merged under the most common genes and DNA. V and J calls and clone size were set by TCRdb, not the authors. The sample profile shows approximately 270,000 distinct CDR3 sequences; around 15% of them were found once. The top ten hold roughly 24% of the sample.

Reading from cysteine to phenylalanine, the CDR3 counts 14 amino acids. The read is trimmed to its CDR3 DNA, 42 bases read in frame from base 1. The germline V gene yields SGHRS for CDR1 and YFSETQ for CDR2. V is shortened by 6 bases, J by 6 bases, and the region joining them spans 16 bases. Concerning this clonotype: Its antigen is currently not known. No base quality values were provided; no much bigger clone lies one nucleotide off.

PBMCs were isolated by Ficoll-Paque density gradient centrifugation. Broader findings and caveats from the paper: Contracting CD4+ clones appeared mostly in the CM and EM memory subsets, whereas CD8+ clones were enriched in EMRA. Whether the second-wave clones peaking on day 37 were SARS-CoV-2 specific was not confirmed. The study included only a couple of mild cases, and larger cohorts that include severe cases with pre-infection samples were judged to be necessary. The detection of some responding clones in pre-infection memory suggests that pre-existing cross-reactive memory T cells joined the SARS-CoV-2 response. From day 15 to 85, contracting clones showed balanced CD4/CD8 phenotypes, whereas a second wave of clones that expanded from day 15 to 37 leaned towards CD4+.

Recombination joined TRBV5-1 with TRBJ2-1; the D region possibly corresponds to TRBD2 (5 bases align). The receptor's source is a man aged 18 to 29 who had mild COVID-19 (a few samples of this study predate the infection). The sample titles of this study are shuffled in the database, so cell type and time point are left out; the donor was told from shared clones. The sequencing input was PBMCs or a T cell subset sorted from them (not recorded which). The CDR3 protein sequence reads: CASNPGRGPNEQFF. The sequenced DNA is TGCGCCAGCAACCCCGGACGAGGGCCCAATGAGCAGTTCTTC.